This TCR beta chain was sequenced during a study of lung T cells in sarcoidosis with Löfgren's syndrome. Study conclusions and caveats: These T cells possibly recognize a putative, unidentified sarcoidosis-associated antigen.

The table lists this clonotype with a few counts. Its target is unknown. A read error is possible here, since a much larger clone lies one base away. TCRdb fed the reads into MiXCR, producing one record per CDR3 protein. The sample lists 60,000 or so distinct CDR3 sequences; about 20% were seen once. The CDR3 runs 15 residues. Germline assignment: CDR1 MDHEN and CDR2 SYDVKM. Trimming pared 7 bases from V and 3 bases from J, leaving 19 bases between. The chain recombines TRBV28 with TRBJ2-7, with D maybe TRBD2 (5 bases). The TCR originated in a human donor with sarcoidosis (Löfgren's syndrome or another form), or a control subject (not recorded which). The sequencing sample was made of CD4+ T cells from PBMCs. This CDR3 reads CASMNSAGLSYEQYF. DNA of the CDR3: TGTGCCAGCATGAATAGCGCGGGCCTCAGCTACGAGCAGTACTTC.